This T cell receptor beta chain was captured in a study of T cells in Graves' hyperthyroidism and ophthalmopathy. As for this clonotype: Its antigen is currently unknown.

General observations from the study: Peripheral blood also featured most of the thyroid clonotypes expanded above 0.001. Prediction of ophthalmopathy progression came a median around 7.1 months pre-onset.

V dropped 7 bases and J dropped 7 bases, with 17 bases sitting between them. Germline V CDR1 and CDR2: SGHRS, YFSETQ. The CDR3 consists of 13 residues. RNA transcripts provided the source from which TCR beta CDR3 regions were amplified. The study used the HTBI primer set for a first-round RT-PCR of the TCR CDR3. TCRdb re-derived calls from the multiplex PCR reads in MiXCR, one entry per CDR3 protein. The table records fewer than 650,000 distinct CDR3 sequences, approximately 15% of them present only once. Exclusion of patients followed from uncontrolled infection, other autoimmune disease, pregnancy or lactation.

This TCR derives from a woman aged 25 to 39 with Graves' hyperthyroidism that later progressed to Graves' ophthalmopathy. The chain has TRBV5-1 and TRBJ1-1, with a possible D match to TRBD1 (5 bases). Input material: blood. The CDR3 DNA reads as TGCGCCAGCTTTCAGGGATTGAACGGTGAAGCTTTCTTT. Protein product: CASFQGLNGEAFF.